Detailed here is one T cell receptor beta chain. The sample belongs to a study of blood T cell repertoires in COVID-19. Germline V CDR1 and CDR2: LGHNT, FRNRAP. This CDR3 contains 14 residues. With 6 bases clipped from V and 4 bases from J, the junction kept 7 bases outside the gene matches. Profiling relied on immunoSEQ multiplex PCR, and the TCRdb table lists in-frame clones only, not all of them. The sample has about 180,000 clones; 80% to 85% are singletons. Material for sequencing was peripheral blood. This sequence was found in a middle-aged woman with COVID-19, enrolled during active disease. V is TRBV12-5 and J is TRBJ2-5; 8 bases match TRBD2. CDR3 protein: CASGSLGGGETQYF. CDR3 coding DNA: TGTGCTAGTGGCTCCCTCGGGGGGGGAGAGACCCAGTACTTC.